The clone carrying this T cell receptor (beta chain) was picked up a small number of times. Its target is not known. These data come from a study of T cells in localized non-small cell lung cancer. Study-level findings and limits: Appearances in adjacent lung were noted for a median approximately 52 of the top 100 tumor clones. An association was observed between higher blood T cell density and longer overall survival.

Measured with immunoSEQ multiplex PCR; TCRdb has only the in-frame clones, and not every one. The profile covers some 51,000 clones, with 86% appearing a single time and 5.2% taken by the ten largest. V was clipped by 2 bases and J by 3 bases, with 5 bases between them. The CDR3 spans 12 residues. Germline V lookup: CDR1 MGHDK, CDR2 SYGVNS. This clonotype was obtained from a woman aged 35 to 70 with stage I lung adenocarcinoma. The sequencing here drew on peripheral blood, taken before any cancer treatment. The V gene is TRBV25-1, the J gene TRBJ2-7; D gene unclear. The CDR3 is CASSEPYYEQYF. Written as DNA, the CDR3 is TGTGCCAGCAGTGAACCGTACTACGAGCAGTACTTC.